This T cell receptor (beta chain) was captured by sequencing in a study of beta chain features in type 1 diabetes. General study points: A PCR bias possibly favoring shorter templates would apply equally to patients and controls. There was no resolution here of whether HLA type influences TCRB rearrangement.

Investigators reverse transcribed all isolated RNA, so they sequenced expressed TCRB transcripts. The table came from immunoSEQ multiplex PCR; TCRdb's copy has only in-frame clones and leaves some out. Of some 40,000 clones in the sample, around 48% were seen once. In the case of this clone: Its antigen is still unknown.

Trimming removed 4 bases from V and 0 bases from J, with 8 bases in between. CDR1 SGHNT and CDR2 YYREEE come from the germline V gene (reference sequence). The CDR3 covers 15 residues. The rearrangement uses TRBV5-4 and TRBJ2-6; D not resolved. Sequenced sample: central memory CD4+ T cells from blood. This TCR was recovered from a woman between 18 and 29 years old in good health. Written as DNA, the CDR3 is TGTGCCAGCAGCCAACCGAGCTCTGGGGCCAACGTCCTGACTTTC. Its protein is CASSQPSSGANVLTF.